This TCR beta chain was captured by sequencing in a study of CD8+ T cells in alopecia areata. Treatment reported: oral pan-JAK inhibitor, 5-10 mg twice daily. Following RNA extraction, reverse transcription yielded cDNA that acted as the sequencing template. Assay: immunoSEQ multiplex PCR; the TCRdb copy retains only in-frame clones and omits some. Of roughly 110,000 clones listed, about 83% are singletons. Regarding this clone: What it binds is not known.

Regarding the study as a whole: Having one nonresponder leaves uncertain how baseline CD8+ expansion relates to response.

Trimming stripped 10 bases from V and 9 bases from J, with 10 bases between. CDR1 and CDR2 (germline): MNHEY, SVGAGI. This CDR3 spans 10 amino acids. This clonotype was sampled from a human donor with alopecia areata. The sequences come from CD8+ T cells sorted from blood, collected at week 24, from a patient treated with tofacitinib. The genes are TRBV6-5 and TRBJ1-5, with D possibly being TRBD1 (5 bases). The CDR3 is CATGNGPQHF. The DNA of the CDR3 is TGTGCCACAGGGAACGGGCCCCAGCATTTT.